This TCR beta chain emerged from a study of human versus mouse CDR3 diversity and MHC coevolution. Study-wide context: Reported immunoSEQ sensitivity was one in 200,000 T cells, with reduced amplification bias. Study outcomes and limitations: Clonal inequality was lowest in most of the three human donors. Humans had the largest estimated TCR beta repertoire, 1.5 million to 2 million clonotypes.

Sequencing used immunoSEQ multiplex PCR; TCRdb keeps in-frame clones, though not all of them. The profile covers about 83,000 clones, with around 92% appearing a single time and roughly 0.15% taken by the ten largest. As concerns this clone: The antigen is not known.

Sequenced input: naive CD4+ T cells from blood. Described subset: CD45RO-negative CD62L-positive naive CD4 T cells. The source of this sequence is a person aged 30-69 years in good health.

The CDR3 spells CASSLYWNTEAFF. The DNA for the CDR3 is TGTGCCAGCAGTTTATACTGGAACACTGAAGCTTTCTTT. The genes are TRBV27 and TRBJ1-1, with D unresolved. Germline CDR1 and CDR2: MNHEY and SMNVEV (reference sequence). V gave up 1 base and J gave up 1 base, with 4 bases separating them. This CDR3 region has 13 residues.